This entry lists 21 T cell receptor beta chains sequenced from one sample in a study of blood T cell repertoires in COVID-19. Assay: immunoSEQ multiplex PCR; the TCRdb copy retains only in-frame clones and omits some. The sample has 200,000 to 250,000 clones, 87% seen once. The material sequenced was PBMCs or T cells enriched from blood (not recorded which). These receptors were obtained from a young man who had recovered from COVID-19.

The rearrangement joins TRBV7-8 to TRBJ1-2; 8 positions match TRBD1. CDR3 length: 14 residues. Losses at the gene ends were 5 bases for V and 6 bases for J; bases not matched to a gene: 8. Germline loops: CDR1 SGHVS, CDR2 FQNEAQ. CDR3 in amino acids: CASSTTKTGDGYTF. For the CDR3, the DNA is TGTGCCAGCAGCACCACTAAGACAGGGGATGGCTACACCTTC.

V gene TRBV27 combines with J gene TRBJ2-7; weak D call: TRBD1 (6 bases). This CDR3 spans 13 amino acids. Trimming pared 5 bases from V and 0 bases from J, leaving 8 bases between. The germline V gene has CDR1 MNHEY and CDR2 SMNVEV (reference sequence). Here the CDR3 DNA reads TGTGCCAGCAGTGAGGGGGTCTCCTACGAGCAGTACTTC. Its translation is CASSEGVSYEQYF.

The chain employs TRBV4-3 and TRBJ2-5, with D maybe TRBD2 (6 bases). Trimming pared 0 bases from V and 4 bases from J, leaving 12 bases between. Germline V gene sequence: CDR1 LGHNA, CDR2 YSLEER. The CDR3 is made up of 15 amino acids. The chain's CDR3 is CASSQDAGRGETQYF. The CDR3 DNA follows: TGCGCCAGCAGCCAAGACGCGGGGCGGGGAGAGACCCAGTACTTC.

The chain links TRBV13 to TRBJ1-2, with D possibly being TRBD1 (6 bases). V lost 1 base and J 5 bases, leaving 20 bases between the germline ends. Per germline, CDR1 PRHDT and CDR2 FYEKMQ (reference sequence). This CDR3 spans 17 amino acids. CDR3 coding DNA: TGTGCCAGCAGCTTAGAAAAAAGGACAGCCGGTGGGTATGGCTACACCTTC. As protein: CASSLEKRTAGGYGYTF. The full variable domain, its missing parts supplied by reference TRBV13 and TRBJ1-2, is AAGVIQSPRHLIKEKRETATLKCYPIPRHDTVYWYQQGPGQDPQFLISFYEKMQSDKGSIPDRFSAQQFSDYHSELNMSSLELGDSALYFCASSLEKRTAGGYGYTFGSGTRLTVV.

CDR3 loop: CASSLRTGWADTQYF. The DNA for the CDR3 is TGTGCCAGCAGCCTCAGGACAGGGTGGGCAGATACGCAGTATTTT. The chain is built from TRBV13 and TRBJ2-3; 8 bases match TRBD1. CDR3 length: 15 residues. Germline V gene data show CDR1 as PRHDT and CDR2 as FYEKMQ (reference sequence). V lost 5 bases, J lost 4 bases, and 8 bases stayed unmatched.

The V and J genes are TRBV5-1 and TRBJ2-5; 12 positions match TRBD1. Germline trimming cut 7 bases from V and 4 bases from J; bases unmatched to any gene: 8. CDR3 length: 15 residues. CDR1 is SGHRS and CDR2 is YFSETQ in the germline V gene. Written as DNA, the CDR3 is TGCGCCAGCGGGGGGACAGGGGGCCCGGGAGAGACCCAGTACTTC. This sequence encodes CASGGTGGPGETQYF.

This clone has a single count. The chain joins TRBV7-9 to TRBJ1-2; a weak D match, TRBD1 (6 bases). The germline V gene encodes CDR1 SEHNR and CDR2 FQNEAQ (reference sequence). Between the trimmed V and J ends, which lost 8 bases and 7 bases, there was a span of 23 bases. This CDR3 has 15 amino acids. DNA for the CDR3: TGTGCCAGCTTAATGCCGACAGGATTGGTAACTGGCTACACCTTC. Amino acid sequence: CASLMPTGLVTGYTF.

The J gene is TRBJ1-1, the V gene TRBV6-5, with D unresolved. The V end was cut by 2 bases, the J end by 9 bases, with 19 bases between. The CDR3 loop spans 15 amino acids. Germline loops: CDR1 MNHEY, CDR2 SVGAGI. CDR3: CASSYAKSDVFKAFF. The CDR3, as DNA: TGTGCCAGCAGTTACGCGAAGTCCGATGTTTTCAAAGCTTTCTTT.

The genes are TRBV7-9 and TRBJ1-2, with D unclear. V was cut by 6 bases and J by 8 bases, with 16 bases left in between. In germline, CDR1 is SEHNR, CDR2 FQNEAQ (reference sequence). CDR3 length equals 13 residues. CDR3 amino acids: CASSVLGARGYTF. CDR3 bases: TGTGCCAGCAGTGTATTGGGAGCCCGGGGCTACACCTTC.

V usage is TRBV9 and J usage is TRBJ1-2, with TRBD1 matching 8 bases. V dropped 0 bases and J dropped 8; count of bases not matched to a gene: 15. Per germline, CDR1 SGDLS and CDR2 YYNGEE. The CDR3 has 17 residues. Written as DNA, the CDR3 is TGTGCCAGCAGCGTAGACCCCGGGACAGGTCGTTTTGGGGGCTACACCTTC. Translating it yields CASSVDPGTGRFGGYTF.

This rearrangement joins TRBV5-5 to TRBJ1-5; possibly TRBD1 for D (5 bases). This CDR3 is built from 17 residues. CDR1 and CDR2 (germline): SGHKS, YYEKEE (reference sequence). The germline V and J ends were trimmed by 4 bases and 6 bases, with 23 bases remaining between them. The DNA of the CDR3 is TGTGCCAGCAGCCTTTCGGAACCCCCTAGGGGCTCTCAGCCCCAGCATTTT. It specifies CASSLSEPPRGSQPQHF.

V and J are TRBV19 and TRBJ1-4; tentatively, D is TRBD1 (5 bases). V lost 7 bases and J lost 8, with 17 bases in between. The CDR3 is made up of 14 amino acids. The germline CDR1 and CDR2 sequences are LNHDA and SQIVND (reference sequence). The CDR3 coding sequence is TGTGCCAGTACCCCCGGAGGGTGGGACGAAAAACTGTTTTTT. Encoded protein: CASTPGGWDEKLFF.

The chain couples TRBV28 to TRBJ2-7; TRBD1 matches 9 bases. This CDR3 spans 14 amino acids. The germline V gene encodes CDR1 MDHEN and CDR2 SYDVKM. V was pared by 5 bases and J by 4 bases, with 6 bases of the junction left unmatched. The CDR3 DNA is TGTGCCAGCAGTATGACAGGGGGGGTATACGAGCAGTACTTC. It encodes CASSMTGGVYEQYF.

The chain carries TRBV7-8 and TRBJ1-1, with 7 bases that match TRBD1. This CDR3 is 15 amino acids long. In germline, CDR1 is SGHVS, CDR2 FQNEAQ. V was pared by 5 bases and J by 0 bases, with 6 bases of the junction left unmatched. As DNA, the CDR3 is TGTGCCAGCAGCCAGGGACAGATCATGAACACTGAAGCTTTCTTT. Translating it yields CASSQGQIMNTEAFF.

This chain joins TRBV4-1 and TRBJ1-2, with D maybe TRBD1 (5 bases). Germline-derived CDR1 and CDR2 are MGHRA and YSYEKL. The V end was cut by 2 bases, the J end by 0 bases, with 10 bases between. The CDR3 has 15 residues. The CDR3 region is CASSQLRGTNYGYTF. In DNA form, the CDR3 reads TGCGCCAGCAGCCAACTAAGGGGTACTAACTATGGCTACACCTTC.

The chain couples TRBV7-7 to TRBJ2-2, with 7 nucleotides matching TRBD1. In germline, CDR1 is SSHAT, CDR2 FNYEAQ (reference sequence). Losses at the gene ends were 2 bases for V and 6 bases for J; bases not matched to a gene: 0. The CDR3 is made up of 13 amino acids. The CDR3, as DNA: TGTGCCAGCAGCTTAACAGGGGCCGGGGAGCTGTTTTTT. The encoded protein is CASSLTGAGELFF.

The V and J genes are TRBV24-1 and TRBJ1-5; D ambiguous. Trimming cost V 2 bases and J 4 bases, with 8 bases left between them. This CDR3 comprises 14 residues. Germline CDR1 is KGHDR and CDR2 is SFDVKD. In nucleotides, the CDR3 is TGTGCCACCAGTGATTCCGGGAAAAATCAGCCCCAGCATTTT. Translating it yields CATSDSGKNQPQHF.

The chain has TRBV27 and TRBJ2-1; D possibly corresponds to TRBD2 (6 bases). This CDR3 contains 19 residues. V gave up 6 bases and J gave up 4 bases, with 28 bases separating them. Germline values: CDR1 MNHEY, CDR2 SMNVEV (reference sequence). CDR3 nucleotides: TGTGCCAGCAGCGGGGTGGGGGACTCTAAACGGGGCGTTTACAATGAGCAGTTCTTC. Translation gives CASSGVGDSKRGVYNEQFF.

The CDR3 is CASSYSVTLDTEAFF. The DNA for the CDR3 is TGTGCCAGCAGTTACTCAGTGACATTAGACACTGAAGCTTTCTTT. The rearrangement links TRBV6-5 to TRBJ1-1; D gene uncertain. CDR1 is MNHEY and CDR2 is SVGAGI in the germline V gene. Deletions cut 0 bases from V and 3 bases from J, with 11 bases between. This CDR3 is built from 15 residues.

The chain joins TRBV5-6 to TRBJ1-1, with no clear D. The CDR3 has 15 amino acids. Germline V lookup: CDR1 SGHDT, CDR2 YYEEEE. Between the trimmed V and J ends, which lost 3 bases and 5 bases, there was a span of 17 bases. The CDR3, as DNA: TGTGCCAGCAGCTCAGTAGTTATGCTGCGGACTGAAGCTTTCTTT. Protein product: CASSSVVMLRTEAFF. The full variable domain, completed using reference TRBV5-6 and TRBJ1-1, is DAGVTQSPTHLIKTRGQQVTLRCSPKSGHDTVSWYQQALGQGPQFIFQYYEEEERQRGNFPDRFSGHQFPNYSSELNVNALLLGDSALYLCASSSVVMLRTEAFFGQGTRLTVV.

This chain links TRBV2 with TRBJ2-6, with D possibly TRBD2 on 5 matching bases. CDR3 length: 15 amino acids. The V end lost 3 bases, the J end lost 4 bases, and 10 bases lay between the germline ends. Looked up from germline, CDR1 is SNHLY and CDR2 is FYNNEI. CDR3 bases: TGTGCCAGCAGTGAGGTCACGGGGGGGGCCAACGTCCTGACTTTC. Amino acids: CASSEVTGGANVLTF.